Listed below are T cell receptor beta chains from one sample, sequenced in a study of identical twins. Via MiXCR, TCRdb re-called the 5' RACE reads, giving one row per CDR3 protein. The sample yields 700,000 or so distinct CDR3 sequences, roughly 8% seen once. The sample was also reused in another study, on yellow fever vaccine responses in identical twins.

The sequenced sample was PBMCs. The receptors originated from a young woman in good health. Both conserved end residues are part of each CDR3. The D gene is left open where the match is weak. Clone size is stated in some rows and not others, as once, few, many or a class when expanded.

clone_size	d_call	v_call	j_call	cdr3_aa	cdr3_nt
few	TRBD2	TRBV4-3	TRBJ2-1	CASSPRLAGGPESYNEQFF	TGCGCCAGCAGCCCCCGACTAGCGGGAGGGCCGGAGTCCTACAATGAGCAGTTCTTC
.	.	TRBV12-3/TRBV12-4	TRBJ2-3	CAISRDRSGLAPRTDTQYF	TGTGCCATCAGCCGGGACAGATCAGGACTAGCTCCTCGCACAGATACGCAGTATTTT
few	.	TRBV2	TRBJ1-5	CASSFWSQPQHF	TGTGCCAGCAGCTTTTGGTCTCAGCCCCAGCATTTT
.	.	TRBV12-3/TRBV12-4	TRBJ2-7	CASGPGISYEQYF	TGTGCCAGCGGCCCAGGGATCTCCTACGAGCAGTACTTC
.	TRBD2	TRBV9	TRBJ2-1	CASSPRGTSLEEQFF	TGTGCCAGCAGCCCCCGAGGGACTAGCTTAGAAGAGCAGTTCTTC
.	.	TRBV29-1	TRBJ1-5	CSVLPQGGQPQHF	TGCAGCGTTCTACCCCAGGGCGGGCAGCCCCAGCATTTT
.	TRBD2	TRBV6-2/TRBV6-3	TRBJ2-1	CASSQRLAGTDYNEQFF	TGTGCCAGCAGTCAGAGACTAGCGGGGACCGATTACAATGAGCAGTTCTTC
few	TRBD2	TRBV7-9	TRBJ2-7	CASTTFGGSSYEQYF	TGTGCCAGCACCACCTTCGGGGGGTCCTCCTACGAGCAGTACTTC
few	TRBD2	TRBV5-6	TRBJ2-1	CASSLGGTSGGYYRYNEQFF	TGTGCCAGCAGCCTTGGGGGGACTAGCGGGGGGTACTATCGATACAATGAGCAGTTCTTC
.	TRBD2	TRBV29-1	TRBJ2-7	CSVSAREGYEQYF	TGCAGCGTGTCCGCGCGGGAGGGGTACGAGCAGTACTTC
many	.	TRBV5-1	TRBJ2-1	CASSLEVGNEQFF	TGCGCCAGCAGCTTGGAGGTTGGCAATGAGCAGTTCTTC
few	TRBD2	TRBV12-3/TRBV12-4	TRBJ2-1	CASSRSLAGPYNEQFF	TGTGCCAGCAGCCGTAGTTTAGCGGGGCCCTACAATGAGCAGTTCTTC
.	TRBD1	TRBV6-2/TRBV6-3	TRBJ2-5	CASSKDRGGQETQYF	TGTGCCAGCAGCAAGGACAGGGGTGGCCAAGAGACCCAGTACTTC
once	TRBD1	TRBV12-3/TRBV12-4	TRBJ2-7	CASSSGTERSYEQYF	TGTGCCAGCAGCTCCGGGACAGAGCGATCCTACGAGCAGTACTTC
few	.	TRBV20-1	TRBJ1-2	CRMGGDYGYTF	TGCAGAATGGGGGGGGACTATGGCTACACCTTC
few	.	TRBV12-3/TRBV12-4	TRBJ1-1	CASRPAQTWGTEAFF	TGTGCCAGCAGACCAGCCCAGACTTGGGGCACTGAAGCTTTCTTT
few	TRBD2	TRBV7-2	TRBJ2-3	CASSFLLAGEDTQYF	TGTGCCAGCAGCTTTTTATTAGCGGGAGAAGATACGCAGTATTTT
.	.	TRBV5-1	TRBJ1-1	CASSEGERGTEAFF	TGCGCCAGCAGCGAGGGGGAGCGGGGCACTGAAGCTTTCTTT
.	TRBD1	TRBV27	TRBJ2-7	CASTAGTDTSEQYF	TGTGCCAGCACCGCCGGGACAGATACGTCCGAGCAGTACTTC
.	.	TRBV6-2/TRBV6-3	TRBJ2-1	CASRKGGAVIGQFF	TGTGCCAGCAGAAAGGGGGGGGCCGTAATAGGGCAGTTCTTC
few	.	TRBV18	TRBJ2-3	CASLARGPSTDTQYF	TGTGCCAGCCTTGCCCGGGGGCCAAGCACAGATACGCAGTATTTT
few	TRBD1	TRBV6-5	TRBJ2-1	CASSYGQGLGYNEQFF	TGTGCCAGCAGTTACGGACAGGGCTTAGGGTACAATGAGCAGTTCTTC
.	TRBD1	TRBV27	TRBJ2-4	CASSPGQGEAKNIQYF	TGTGCCAGCAGTCCCGGACAGGGGGAGGCCAAAAACATTCAGTACTTC
few	.	TRBV3-1	TRBJ2-3	CASSQAQTRDTQYF	TGTGCCAGCAGCCAAGCACAGACCAGAGATACGCAGTATTTT
.	TRBD2	TRBV6-1	TRBJ2-7	CASRTWTSGVGEQYF	TGTGCCAGCAGAACCTGGACTAGCGGGGTTGGGGAGCAGTACTTC
many	.	TRBV5-1	TRBJ2-7	CASSLGIRNYEQYF	TGCGCCAGCAGTTTGGGAATCCGAAACTACGAGCAGTACTTC
.	TRBD2	TRBV20-1	TRBJ2-7	CSARRAGLASSYEQYF	TGCAGTGCTAGACGCGCCGGACTAGCGAGTTCCTACGAGCAGTACTTC
.	.	TRBV18	TRBJ2-1	CASSPSVSGNEQFF	TGTGCCAGCTCACCATCGGTTTCAGGCAATGAGCAGTTCTTC
many	TRBD2	TRBV28	TRBJ2-1	CASSGSGRGSNEQFF	TGTGCCAGCAGTGGCAGTGGGCGGGGGTCGAATGAGCAGTTCTTC
many	.	TRBV10-3	TRBJ1-2	CAIRDTARGANGYTF	TGTGCCATCAGGGACACCGCACGGGGGGCGAATGGCTACACCTTC
few	.	TRBV2	TRBJ1-5	CASRGVLSLQHF	TGTGCCAGCAGGGGGGTTTTGAGTCTCCAGCATTTT
.	TRBD1	TRBV20-1	TRBJ2-3	CSARDPLSGTGVYF	TGCAGTGCTAGAGATCCTTTATCCGGGACAGGGGTGTATTTT
few	TRBD2	TRBV3-1	TRBJ2-1	CASSQTPKAGTTYNEQFF	TGTGCCAGCAGCCAAACCCCCAAAGCGGGAACGACCTACAATGAGCAGTTCTTC
many	.	TRBV27	TRBJ2-7	CASSFGRGYEQYF	TGTGCCAGCAGTTTCGGCAGGGGCTACGAGCAGTACTTC
few	TRBD2	TRBV7-8	TRBJ2-5	CASSLANLAGANQETQYF	TGTGCCAGCAGCTTAGCGAACCTAGCGGGTGCCAACCAAGAGACCCAGTACTTC
few	TRBD2	TRBV5-1	TRBJ2-5	CASSLGGRNFQETQYF	TGCGCCAGCAGCTTGGGCGGGAGGAACTTTCAGGAGACCCAGTACTTC
.	TRBD2	TRBV20-1	TRBJ2-7	CSASGRAISYEQYF	TGCAGTGCTAGCGGGAGGGCCATCTCCTACGAGCAGTACTTC
many	.	TRBV5-1	TRBJ2-1	CASSVPRQNLNEQFF	TGCGCCAGCAGCGTGCCAAGACAGAACCTAAATGAGCAGTTCTTC
.	TRBD2	TRBV11-2	TRBJ2-5	CASSVLAGYQETQYF	TGTGCCAGCAGCGTACTAGCGGGGTACCAAGAGACCCAGTACTTC
.	.	TRBV6-2/TRBV6-3	TRBJ2-7	CASSYRRDSSYEQYF	TGTGCCAGCAGTTACCGGCGGGACAGCTCCTACGAGCAGTACTTC